This paragraph reports one T cell receptor (beta chain). This sample was included in a study of glioma-infiltrating T cells after dendritic cell vaccination. Generated by immunoSEQ multiplex PCR, the TCRdb table keeps only in-frame clones and is missing some. Of just under 85,000 clones listed, roughly 89% are singletons. Germline CDR1 KGHSH, CDR2 LQKENI. The CDR3 extends over 14 amino acids. Trimming took off 4 bases at V and 1 base at J, with 11 bases between the two ends. The material sequenced was blood, taken before dendritic cell vaccination. This TCR was recovered from a human donor with glioblastoma. The chain is built from TRBV18 and TRBJ2-7; D gene uncertain. For the CDR3, the DNA is TGTGCCAGCTCACTTGCCGGGTCTTCCTACGAGCAGTACTTC. Translating it yields CASSLAGSSYEQYF. The variable domain in full, with the rest retrieved from reference TRBV18 and TRBJ2-7, is NAGVMQNPRHLVRRRGQEARLRCSPMKGHSHVYWYRQLPEEGLKFMVYLQKENIIDESGMPKERFSAEFPKEGPSILRIQQVVRGDSAAYFCASSLAGSSYEQYFGPGTRLTVT.